Here is one TCR beta chain with its context. Germline CDR1 and CDR2: LNHDA and SQIVND (reference sequence). The V and J ends lost 8 bases and 1 base, in that order; junction bases with no gene match: 3. The CDR3 has 14 amino acids. The sample belongs to a study of CD8 T cells in Susac syndrome. Patients with Susac syndrome met diagnostic criteria that were recently defined for definite or probable disease. It was with random hexamers that about 0.45 to 1 ug RNA was reverse transcribed. MiXCR, applied by TCRdb to the immunoSEQ multiplex PCR reads, yields one record per CDR3 protein. The sample yields roughly 190,000 distinct CDR3 sequences, about 94% seen once.

Sequences were obtained from CD4+ T cells from PBMCs. V gene TRBV19 combines with J gene TRBJ1-5; TRBD1 matches 9 bases. This receptor was obtained from a human donor with Susac syndrome. The DNA for the CDR3 is TGTGCCAGTTGGGACAGGGTAAGCAATCAGCCCCAGCATTTT. Translation gives CASWDRVSNQPQHF.